This T cell receptor beta chain originates from a study of T cell repertoires in cytomegalovirus infection. Across the whole study: Public TCR beta signatures indicated both CMV infection and matching HLA type. Study conclusions and caveats: Ex vivo responses were dominated by HLA-C-restricted CMV-specific TCR beta clonotypes. Cumulated frequencies of public TCR beta families served to identify carriers of CMV plus the relevant HLA.

The CDR3 has 15 residues. The V segment lost 2 bases and the J segment 3 bases; nucleotides outside the gene matches: 7. Germline assignment: CDR1 SQVTM and CDR2 ANQGSEA. Points on this clonotype: Its cognate antigen is unknown.

TCRdb reprocessed the reads with MiXCR, giving one entry per CDR3 protein. The sample lists 200,000 or so distinct CDR3 sequences; approximately 19% were seen once. The chain employs TRBV29-1 and TRBJ2-1, with 7 positions matching TRBD2. The specimen sequenced was PBMCs. The receptor was derived from a human donor in good health (CMV status not recorded). Some clones in this sample may be carry-over from other donors' samples. The CDR3: CSVERLAANYNEQFF. CDR3 in DNA: TGCAGCGTTGAACGGCTAGCGGCCAACTACAATGAGCAGTTCTTC.